This is a list of T cell receptor beta chains from one sample in a study of response to subunit inactivated influenza vaccine. TCRdb fed the RT-PCR reads into MiXCR, producing one record per CDR3 protein. The sample lists a few hundred thousand distinct CDR3 sequences; approximately 7.7% were seen once. This specimen consisted of PBMCs from blood, obtained around 25 months after vaccination. These TCRs come from a man between 50 and 75 years old who received an inactivated influenza vaccine. The CDR3 runs from the conserved cysteine through the conserved F or W. A D gene is named only where the DNA matches it firmly. Part of the rows lack a size; the others show once, few, many or a class for expanded clones.

clone size | J gene | D gene | V gene | CDR3 DNA | CDR3 protein
NA | TRBJ2-7 | NA | TRBV27 | TGTGCCAGCAGTTTATCGACAAGGGGGGTGGGGGAGCAGTACTTC | CASSLSTRGVGEQYF
many | TRBJ2-7 | NA | TRBV12-3/TRBV12-4 | TGTGCCAGCAGTCCACGGACACCCCCCTACGAGCAGTACTTC | CASSPRTPPYEQYF
NA | TRBJ1-1 | TRBD1 | TRBV29-1 | TGCAGCGCCTGGGGACAGATGAACACTGAAGCTTTCTTT | CSAWGQMNTEAFF
many | TRBJ2-1 | NA | TRBV20-1 | TGCAGTGCTAGAGATAAGCGCCGAGGGAATGAGCAGTTCTTC | CSARDKRRGNEQFF
NA | TRBJ2-1 | TRBD2 | TRBV7-2 | TGTGCCAGCAGCTTACTAGCGGGAGAGTCATATGAGCAGTTCTTC | CASSLLAGESYEQFF
few | TRBJ1-1 | TRBD1 | TRBV5-1 | TGCGCCAGCAGCTTGGAGGTGTGGGACAGGGGAAGGAACACTGAAGCTTTCTTT | CASSLEVWDRGRNTEAFF
few | TRBJ2-3 | TRBD2 | TRBV7-8 | TGTGCCAGCAGCTCCCTTCTAGCGGGGGGGAAAGATACGCAGTATTTT | CASSSLLAGGKDTQYF
NA | TRBJ1-4 | NA | TRBV4-3 | TGCGCCAGCAGCCAAGACACCTTGGTATCAACTAATGAAAAACTGTTTTTT | CASSQDTLVSTNEKLFF
NA | TRBJ2-1 | TRBD2 | TRBV6-1 | TGTGCCAGCAAGCGAGGGGCGGGAGTCGATGAGCAGTTCTTC | CASKRGAGVDEQFF
NA | TRBJ1-4 | NA | TRBV6-2/TRBV6-3 | TGTGCCAGCTTTTCGAGGGCCGCTAGGGGAGAAAAACTGTTTTTT | CASFSRAARGEKLFF
many | TRBJ1-2 | TRBD1 | TRBV4-3 | TGCGCCAGCAGCCAAGAAAGGGACAGGGCCTATGGCTACACCTTC | CASSQERDRAYGYTF
few | TRBJ2-1 | TRBD1 | TRBV7-9 | TGTGCCAGCAGCTTAACTGGGACAGGGGGTTCGGAGCAGTTCTTC | CASSLTGTGGSEQFF
few | TRBJ2-1 | TRBD1 | TRBV6-1 | TGTGCCAGCAGGACAGGGCAGTGGTACAATGAGCAGTTCTTC | CASRTGQWYNEQFF
NA | TRBJ1-1 | NA | TRBV4-2 | TGTGCCAGCAGCCAAGAGTCACACAATGAAGCTTTCTTT | CASSQESHNEAFF
many | TRBJ2-3 | NA | TRBV12-3/TRBV12-4 | TGTGCCAGCAGTTCTACAGGGATAGATACGCAGTATTTT | CASSSTGIDTQYF
many | TRBJ2-5 | TRBD2 | TRBV5-1 | TGCGCCAGCAGCACCCGGACTAGCGAGGGGACCCAGTACTTC | CASSTRTSEGTQYF
once | TRBJ2-7 | TRBD1 | TRBV20-1 | TGCAGTGCTAGAGGGGACAGATCAAACTACGAGCAGTACTTC | CSARGDRSNYEQYF
few | TRBJ1-5 | TRBD1 | TRBV20-1 | TGCAGTGCTGGACAGGGGGCGCGAGGCAGGGGCAATCAGCCCCAGCATTTT | CSAGQGARGRGNQPQHF
NA | TRBJ2-7 | TRBD2 | TRBV7-2 | TGTGCCAGCAGCTTGTTCTACGGGAGGGATACCTACGAGCAGTACTTC | CASSLFYGRDTYEQYF
few | TRBJ2-3 | TRBD2 | TRBV5-1 | TGCGCCAGCAGCCCTAGCGGGGGGGATGGAGATACGCAGTATTTT | CASSPSGGDGDTQYF
NA | TRBJ1-6 | NA | TRBV3-1 | TGTGCCAGCAGCCAAAAGGGGAGTCGTAATAATTCACCCCTCCACTTT | CASSQKGSRNNSPLHF
many | TRBJ1-2 | TRBD1 | TRBV6-5 | TGTGCCAGCAGTGGACAGGGATGGGGCTACACCTTC | CASSGQGWGYTF